What follows are 29 T cell receptor beta chains derived from one specimen sequenced in a study of regulatory T cells in long-lasting Graves disease. This sample's time point: newly diagnosed GD, antithyroid drugs for less than 3 months. RNA extracted from PBMCs served as the sequencing template. HTBI primers from iRepertoire and Arm-PCR of CDR3 regions yielded the TCR beta libraries. TCRdb analysed the multiplex PCR reads with MiXCR anew, one entry per CDR3 protein. The sample comprises 300,000 to 400,000 distinct CDR3 sequences, over 15% of which are singletons, and roughly 30% rests with the top ten. This sample also appeared in a second study, on T cells in Graves' hyperthyroidism and ophthalmopathy.

Sample: peripheral blood mononuclear cells (PBMCs), taken at new diagnosis, from a patient treated with antithyroid drugs. These receptors all stem from a middle-aged man with Graves disease.

This clonotype showed up many times. The V and J genes are TRBV28 and TRBJ2-3; 9 bases match TRBD2. This CDR3 has 15 residues. Germline V gives CDR1 MDHEN, CDR2 SYDVKM. Trimming at V came to 3 bases and at J to 5 bases, leaving 6 bases not matched to a gene. The CDR3 sequence: CASSFQRGAGDTQYF. The CDR3 nucleotides read TGTGCCAGCAGTTTCCAGCGGGGGGCTGGAGATACGCAGTATTTT.

There are many counts of this clonotype. V usage is TRBV5-1 and J usage is TRBJ2-7, with 9 bases identical to TRBD1. The CDR3 covers 18 residues. The junction had 14 bases not matched to a gene; V was cut back by 3 bases and J by 1 base. CDR1 and CDR2 from the germline V gene are SGHRS and YFSETQ. This CDR3 is CASSSDRGIEGRSYEQYF. The CDR3 DNA reads TGCGCCAGCAGCTCGGACAGGGGAATCGAGGGAAGGTCCTACGAGCAGTACTTC.

This clonotype was picked up many times. DNA for the CDR3: TGTGCCAGCAGCTTAGCGGAGGGAGTTAATGAAAAACTGTTTTTT. Translation: CASSLAEGVNEKLFF. The chain joins TRBV7-9 to TRBJ1-4, with D unclear. In germline, CDR1 is SEHNR, CDR2 FQNEAQ (reference sequence). This CDR3 region has 15 residues. Trimming shortened V by 0 bases and J by 4 bases, and 9 bases separated the two germline ends.

This clonotype was found many times. J is TRBJ2-1 and V is TRBV6-1; weak D call: TRBD2 (5 bases). This CDR3 is 15 amino acids long. V was cut by 4 bases and J by 7 bases, with 17 bases left in between. Germline CDR1 MNHNS, CDR2 SASEGT. The CDR3 here is CASSGGTSDVNEQFF. The CDR3 DNA is TGTGCCAGCAGTGGGGGTACTAGTGATGTGAATGAGCAGTTCTTC.

This clonotype was detected a few times. V and J are TRBV7-3 and TRBJ2-2; no reliable D call. The CDR3 spans 12 residues. Germline V lookup: CDR1 SGHTA, CDR2 FQGTGA. V was pared by 5 bases and J by 7 bases, with 8 bases between. The CDR3 here is CASSRSNGELFF. The CDR3, as DNA: TGTGCCAGCAGCCGCAGTAACGGGGAGCTGTTTTTT.

In its sample, this clonotype was seen many times. The V and J genes are TRBV6-7 and TRBJ1-1; a possible D gene is TRBD1 (5 bases). TRBV6-7 falls under the ORF class, with uncertain function. The CDR3 runs to 17 residues. The V end lost 2 bases, the J end lost 4 bases, and 20 bases lay between the germline ends. Here the CDR3 DNA reads TGTGCCAGCAGTTACATTGAAGCCTCAGGGTCCCTCACTGAAGCTTTCTTT. This codes for CASSYIEASGSLTEAFF.

This clonotype was found a few times. The chain uses TRBV6-1 and TRBJ1-5; the D is unclear. Trimming left V 3 bases short and J 5 bases short, with 11 bases between. The germline gives CDR1 MNHNS, CDR2 SASEGT. This CDR3 comprises 14 residues. The CDR3 DNA reads TGTGCCAGCAGTGACCGCACACGGTATCAGCCCCAGCATTTT. Protein product: CASSDRTRYQPQHF.

This clonotype was counted a few times. The CDR3 DNA reads TGTGCCAGCAGGGTGGGGACTTCGATACAAGAGACCCAGTACTTC. Translating it yields CASRVGTSIQETQYF. The rearrangement links TRBV2 to TRBJ2-5; possible D gene TRBD2, 6 bases. The CDR3 is 15 residues long. Trimming pared 6 bases from V and 2 bases from J, leaving 16 bases between. Germline CDR1 reads SNHLY; CDR2 reads FYNNEI.

There are a few counts of this clonotype. The V call is TRBV5-1, the J call TRBJ2-5; D ambiguous. The CDR3 has 14 residues. Germline CDR1 SGHRS, CDR2 YFSETQ. Trimming shortened V by 0 bases and J by 5 bases, and 11 bases separated the two germline ends. The CDR3 DNA follows: TGCGCCAGCAGCTTGGCTGGGGTAGGGGAGACCCAGTACTTC. The encoded protein is CASSLAGVGETQYF.

This sequence joins TRBV12-3 or TRBV12-4 and TRBJ1-2, with TRBD1 as a possible D gene (5 bases). The CDR3 loop spans 14 amino acids. The V end was cut by 2 bases, the J end by 7 bases, with 14 bases between. The DNA of the CDR3 is TGTGCCAGCAGTTTAAACGGGGGATGGAGTGGCTACACCTTC. Amino acids: CASSLNGGWSGYTF.

The V gene is TRBV11-2, the J gene TRBJ2-1; 10 nucleotides match TRBD1. V lost 4 bases to trimming and J lost 4 bases; unmatched junction nucleotides: 7. In germline, CDR1 is SGHAT, CDR2 FQNNGV. This CDR3 region has 16 residues. Here the CDR3 reads CASSSPGTGAYNEQFF. The CDR3 DNA reads as TGTGCCAGCAGCTCCCCCGGGACAGGGGCTTACAATGAGCAGTTCTTC.

This clonotype has just a few counts. This chain links TRBV6-2 or TRBV6-3 with TRBJ1-6; 7 bases align to TRBD1. Germline assignment: CDR1 MNHEY and CDR2 SVGEGT. The length of the CDR3 is 14 residues. V dropped 7 bases and J dropped 6; count of bases not matched to a gene: 6. Here the CDR3 DNA reads TGTGCCAGCAAAAGGGACAGCCCTAATTCACCCCTCCACTTT. Residues: CASKRDSPNSPLHF.

In its sample, this clonotype was seen many times. The chain is built from TRBV2 and TRBJ2-3, with TRBD2 identical over 8 bases. Germline CDR1 is SNHLY and CDR2 is FYNNEI. The trim removed 11 bases at V and 2 bases at J, leaving 12 bases unmatched. The CDR3 runs to 15 residues. For the CDR3, the DNA is TGTGCCGTTCTCCGCCCAGCGGGGGACACAGATACGCAGTATTTT. Translation: CAVLRPAGDTDTQYF.

There are many counts of this clonotype. CDR3 bases: TGTGCCAGCAGTTCTCTCATAACTTCCCCCTACGAGCAGTACTTC. Amino acids: CASSSLITSPYEQYF. The gene calls are TRBV28 and TRBJ2-7; no definite D call. The V end lost 4 bases, the J end lost 2 bases, and 15 bases lay between the germline ends. Germline V CDR1 and CDR2: MDHEN, SYDVKM. The CDR3 contains 15 residues.

This clonotype has at least ten counts. The chain links TRBV5-1 to TRBJ2-1; no clear D gene. V was pared by 0 bases and J by 7 bases, with 5 bases between. CDR3 length: 12 amino acids. CDR1 SGHRS and CDR2 YFSETQ come from the germline V gene. The CDR3 region is CASSLGRNEQFF. Written as DNA, the CDR3 is TGCGCCAGCAGCTTGGGGCGGAATGAGCAGTTCTTC.

At least ten counts were recorded for this clonotype. The chain joins TRBV2 to TRBJ2-5, with D hard to call. The CDR3 is 14 amino acids. The ends were cut back, 3 bases at V and 3 bases at J, with 11 bases in the middle. CDR1 and CDR2 (germline): SNHLY, FYNNEI. CDR3 bases: TGTGCCAGCAGTGAGCGCCTGAATAAAGAGACCCAGTACTTC. This gives the protein CASSERLNKETQYF.

The genes are TRBV2 and TRBJ2-2; weak D call: TRBD1 (6 bases). The germline CDR1 and CDR2 sequences are SNHLY and FYNNEI. The CDR3 is 16 amino acids. Trimming shortened V by 3 bases and J by 1 base, and 12 bases separated the two germline ends. The chain's CDR3 is CASSEQGKRNTGELFF. CDR3 in DNA: TGTGCCAGCAGTGAGCAGGGGAAGCGGAACACCGGGGAGCTGTTTTTT.

The chain uses TRBV6-2 or TRBV6-3 and TRBJ2-3, with D hard to call. The J call may be incorrect, as the DNA end agrees better with TRBJ2-7. The CDR3 spans 14 residues. Germline-derived CDR1 and CDR2 are MNHEY and SVGEGT. This CDR3 reads CASSRPGRIYEQYF. CDR3 DNA sequence: TGTGCCAGCAGTCGACCGGGCCGTATCTACGAGCAGTACTTC.

In its sample, this clonotype was seen a few times. The chain carries TRBV29-1 and TRBJ1-2; D perhaps matches TRBD1 (5 bases). Trimming stripped 7 bases from V and 0 bases from J, with 12 bases between. The CDR3 contains 13 residues. Germline V lookup: CDR1 SQVTM, CDR2 ANQGSEA. CDR3 in DNA: TGCAGCGCGGGGACGGCAGCTAACTATGGCTACACCTTC. As protein: CSAGTAANYGYTF.

This clonotype was seen repeatedly, ten times or more. The chain couples TRBV2 to TRBJ1-2; tentative D call: TRBD1 (5 bases). The CDR3 totals 13 residues. Trimming took 6 bases from V and 3 from J, leaving 11 bases between them. Germline CDR1 SNHLY, CDR2 FYNNEI. The CDR3 is CASRGRVDYGYTF. CDR3 bases: TGTGCCAGCAGGGGCAGGGTAGACTATGGCTACACCTTC.

A few counts support this clonotype. V and J are TRBV10-3 and TRBJ1-6; TRBD1 is a possible D gene (5 bases). The length of the CDR3 is 14 residues. The V and J ends lost 2 bases and 10 bases respectively, with 12 bases between them. Germline values: CDR1 ENHRY, CDR2 SYGVKD. The CDR3 DNA follows: TGTGCCATCAGTGAGCAGGGTCCGGGATCACCCCTCCACTTT. The encoded protein is CAISEQGPGSPLHF.

This clonotype was detected ten times or more. As DNA, the CDR3 is TGTGCCAGCATCGACAGGGCCTACACTGAAGCTTTCTTT. Protein: CASIDRAYTEAFF. The J gene is TRBJ1-1, the V gene TRBV7-9, with 7 bases matching TRBD1. The CDR3 consists of 13 residues. After removal of 7 bases from V and 3 bases from J, the junction contained 5 bases not matched to a gene. CDR1 and CDR2 from the germline V gene are SEHNR and FQNEAQ (reference sequence).

CDR3 sequence: CSARVGTGFNQPQHF. The CDR3 DNA reads TGCAGTGCTAGAGTTGGGACAGGGTTCAATCAGCCCCAGCATTTT. The rearrangement links TRBV20-1 to TRBJ1-5; 9 bases map to TRBD1. V lost 1 base to trimming and J lost 3 bases; unmatched junction nucleotides: 4. This CDR3 has 15 residues. The V gene's germline CDR1 is DFQATT and CDR2 SNEGSKA (reference sequence).

In its sample, this clonotype was seen a few times. Just one base apart from a much larger clone, this may be a read error. The V and J genes are TRBV7-3 and TRBJ2-5; D remains ambiguous. This CDR3 is built from 13 residues. Germline V CDR1 and CDR2: SGHTA, FQGTGA. CDR3 DNA: TGTACCAGCAGCCGCGGCTCAACAGAGACCCAGTACTTC. It is translated as CTSSRGSTETQYF.

The table lists this clonotype with many counts. The chain carries TRBV18 and TRBJ1-4, with D perhaps TRBD1 (5 bases). Germline CDR1 is KGHSH and CDR2 is LQKENI. V was cut by 1 base and J by 3 bases, with 9 bases left in between. This CDR3 has 15 residues. CDR3 coding DNA: TGTGCCAGCTCACCACGGGCAGGGTCTAATGAAAAACTGTTTTTT. It encodes CASSPRAGSNEKLFF.

This clonotype was observed many times. This chain links TRBV20-1 with TRBJ2-1, with TRBD1 identical over 7 bases. Germline V gives CDR1 DFQATT, CDR2 SNEGSKA (reference sequence). The CDR3 is 14 residues long. The V gene end was trimmed by 0 bases and the J gene end by 10 bases; junction bases not matched to a gene: 9. The DNA of the CDR3 is TGCAGTGCTAGAGATCGGACAGGCTTAGGAGAGCAGTTCTTC. Amino acids: CSARDRTGLGEQFF.

The chain recombines TRBV5-4 with TRBJ2-5, with D perhaps matching TRBD2 (5 bases). The germline CDR1 and CDR2 sequences are SGHNT and YYREEE (reference sequence). V lost 4 bases and J 7 bases, leaving 14 bases between the germline ends. This CDR3 has 13 residues. In DNA form, the CDR3 reads TGTGCCAGCAGCCCCAAGCTCGAGGGGACCCAGTACTTC. Protein: CASSPKLEGTQYF.

This clonotype was found a few times. The chain employs TRBV4-3 and TRBJ2-7, with D possibly TRBD2 on 5 matching bases. The CDR3 totals 15 residues. Trimming pared 1 base from V and 1 base from J, leaving 11 bases between. Germline values: CDR1 LGHNA, CDR2 YSLEER. For the CDR3, the DNA is TGCGCCAGCAGCCAAGGACTACTAGGTTCCTACGAGCAGTACTTC. It specifies CASSQGLLGSYEQYF.

V gene TRBV12-3 or TRBV12-4 combines with J gene TRBJ2-7; 9 bases fit TRBD2. V shed 6 bases, J shed 5 bases, and the junction held 8 bases outside the gene matches. There are 14 residues in the CDR3. DNA of the CDR3: TGTGCCAGCAGGCAAGCGGGGGGCCCCGACGAGCAGTACTTC. This gives the protein CASRQAGGPDEQYF.